These 27 T cell receptor beta chains came from one sample sequenced in a study of T-cell reconstitution after alpha-beta-depleted transplantation in children. Preparing the TCRbeta library involved the use of unique molecular identifiers. TCRdb processed the PCR reads anew with MiXCR; each CDR3 protein has one entry. The sample includes a few hundred thousand distinct CDR3 sequences, under 30% of them seen just once. Sequences were derived from PBMCs, sampled before TCRalphabeta/CD19-depleted stem cell transplant. The receptor source for this set is a girl aged 2 to 9 with Fanconi anemia, due to receive a stem cell transplant.

The chain recombines TRBV12-3 or TRBV12-4 with TRBJ1-1, with D tentatively TRBD1 (6 bases). The V gene lost 4 bases and the J gene lost 6 bases, with 18 bases spanning the gap. CDR3 length equals 15 residues. DNA of the CDR3: TGTGCCAGCAGTTATAACAACAGGGAATTGCCTGAAGCTTTCTTT. This translates into CASSYNNRELPEAFF.

The rearrangement links TRBV5-6 to TRBJ2-7; 7 positions agree with TRBD2. This CDR3 contains 14 residues. Per the germline V gene, CDR1 is SGHDT and CDR2 is YYEEEE. Unmatched junction bases numbered 6, after V lost 3 bases and J lost 3 bases. CDR3 nucleotide sequence: TGTGCCAGCAGCTACCCCGGGACTAACTACGAGCAGTACTTC. This codes for CASSYPGTNYEQYF.

The chain uses TRBV28 and TRBJ2-3, with D possibly matching TRBD2 (5 bases). V was trimmed by 2 bases and J by 6 bases, leaving 24 bases between them. Germline V gene lookup returns CDR1 MDHEN and CDR2 SYDVKM. CDR3 length equals 18 residues. In DNA form, the CDR3 reads TGTGCCAGCAGTTTAGTGTTTGAAGACCCGGGATCGGGCGATACGCAGTATTTT. It encodes CASSLVFEDPGSGDTQYF.

This chain links TRBV4-2 with TRBJ1-4, with D possibly matching TRBD1 (5 bases). This CDR3 comprises 13 residues. Per the germline V gene, CDR1 is LGHNA and CDR2 is YNFKEQ. Trimming cost V 0 bases and J 17 bases, with 16 bases left between them. CDR3 coding DNA: TGTGCCAGCAGCCAAGAGTGGGCGGGACCTCCCTTTTTT. Protein sequence: CASSQEWAGPPFF.

This clonotype was found a few times. This chain links TRBV5-1 with TRBJ2-5; D unresolved. Germline-derived CDR1 and CDR2 are SGHRS and YFSETQ. Trimming removed 0 bases from V and 5 bases from J, with 14 bases in between. The CDR3 covers 15 residues. The CDR3 reads CASSLDPGLPETQYF. The DNA of the CDR3 is TGCGCCAGCAGCTTGGATCCGGGTTTGCCGGAGACCCAGTACTTC. Full variable domain (missing parts from reference TRBV5-1 and TRBJ2-5): KAGVTQTPRYLIKTRGQQVTLSCSPISGHRSVSWYQQTPGQGLQFLFEYFSETQRNKGNFPGRFSGRQFSNSRSEMNVSTLELGDSALYLCASSLDPGLPETQYFGPGTRLLVL.

V is TRBV12-3 or TRBV12-4 and J is TRBJ2-7; unclear D gene. Trimming left V 3 bases short and J 3 bases short, with 33 bases between. This CDR3 has 21 residues. The CDR3 is CASSFSPQVRPMGSFFYEQYF. In DNA, the CDR3 is TGTGCCAGCAGTTTTTCGCCCCAGGTCCGTCCCATGGGGTCCTTTTTCTACGAGCAGTACTTC.

The chain couples TRBV25-1 to TRBJ2-3; TRBD2 aligns across 7 bases. CDR1 is MGHDK and CDR2 is SYGVNS in the germline V gene. The CDR3 has 17 amino acids. Trimming took 1 base from V and 4 from J; bases not matched to a gene: 11. For the CDR3, the DNA is TGTGCCAGCAGTGAATCCGCAGGGAGGGGCGGCGCAGATACGCAGTATTTT. It translates to CASSESAGRGGADTQYF.

The chain links TRBV10-3 to TRBJ2-7; 10 bases line up with TRBD1. V shed 6 bases and J 1 base; nucleotides not matched to a gene: 3. The CDR3 spans 14 residues. Germline-derived CDR1 and CDR2 are ENHRY and SYGVKD. In nucleotides, the CDR3 is TGTGCCATCAGAGGGACAGGGGAGTCCTACGAGCAGTACTTC. Residues: CAIRGTGESYEQYF.

The V call is TRBV29-1, the J call TRBJ2-2, with TRBD2 as a possible D gene (6 bases). This CDR3 is 14 amino acids long. Germline CDR1 and CDR2: SQVTM and ANQGSEA. Trimming took off 0 bases at V and 7 bases at J, with 12 bases between the two ends. The CDR3 here is CSVEDRRVGGELFF. DNA of the CDR3: TGCAGCGTTGAAGATCGGAGGGTTGGCGGGGAGCTGTTTTTT.

The CDR3 region has the DNA TGCGCCAGCAGCTCCTCGACACTGGAAGAAGCTTTCTTT. Protein sequence: CASSSSTLEEAFF. V is TRBV5-1 and J is TRBJ1-1, with unresolved D. V lost 3 bases and J 8 bases, leaving 14 bases between the germline ends. Germline V lookup: CDR1 SGHRS, CDR2 YFSETQ. There are 13 residues in the CDR3.

The chain links TRBV12-3 or TRBV12-4 to TRBJ2-7; TRBD2 matches 9 bases. The CDR3 length is 18 residues. This CDR3 is CTISFGVGREGGSYEQYF. CDR3 coding DNA: TGTACCATCAGTTTCGGAGTCGGGCGGGAGGGCGGCTCCTACGAGCAGTACTTC.

This clonotype was counted at least ten times. This chain uses TRBV9 with TRBJ2-7; 8 positions agree with TRBD1. The CDR3 contains 15 residues. V gave up 4 bases and J gave up 3 bases; unmatched junction bases: 9. Germline values: CDR1 SGDLS, CDR2 YYNGEE. The CDR3 reads CASSTRTGPFYEQYF. CDR3 DNA: TGTGCCAGCAGCACACGGACAGGGCCCTTCTACGAGCAGTACTTC.

The V and J genes are TRBV5-1 and TRBJ1-4; tentatively, D is TRBD1 (5 bases). This CDR3 comprises 15 residues. V was shortened by 1 base and J by 8 bases, with 15 bases between the two germline ends. Looked up from germline, CDR1 is SGHRS and CDR2 is YFSETQ. The CDR3, as DNA: TGCGCCAGCAGCTTGTTCGGGACGCGAGAGGAAAAACTGTTTTTT. Translating it yields CASSLFGTREEKLFF.

The sample holds one count of this clonotype. The chain has TRBV7-6 and TRBJ1-2, with D perhaps TRBD1 (5 bases). V lost 2 bases, J lost 7 bases, and 20 bases lay in between. The CDR3 has 16 amino acids. CDR1 and CDR2 from the germline V gene are SGHVS and FNYEAQ. CDR3 region: CASSLTRGTKGVGYTF. DNA for the CDR3: TGTGCCAGCAGCTTAACCCGGGGGACCAAAGGTGTTGGCTACACCTTC.

This clonotype was observed many times. The chain carries TRBV20-1 and TRBJ2-3, with a tentative D call TRBD2 (6 bases). Germline values: CDR1 DFQATT, CDR2 SNEGSKA (reference sequence). V was cut by 1 base and J by 2 bases, with 13 bases left in between. This CDR3 has 15 amino acids. CDR3 in amino acids: CSARASGPHTDTQYF. The CDR3 DNA is TGCAGTGCTAGAGCAAGCGGGCCACACACAGATACGCAGTATTTT.

The V and J genes are TRBV30 and TRBJ2-1, with 16 bases fitting TRBD2. Germline lookup yields CDR1 GTSNPN and CDR2 SVGIG (reference sequence). J gave up 4 bases and V 5 bases, and 5 bases lay outside the gene matches. The length of the CDR3 is 16 residues. CDR3 sequence (DNA): TGTGCCTGGGGCCGGGGACTAGCGGGAGGGTACAATGAGCAGTTCTTC. Its protein product is CAWGRGLAGGYNEQFF. Full variable domain (rest looked up from reference TRBV30 and TRBJ2-1): SQTIHQWPATLVQPVGSPLSLECTVEGTSNPNLYWYRQAAGRGLQLLFYSVGIGQISSEVPQNLSASRPQDRQFILSSKKLLLSDSGFYLCAWGRGLAGGYNEQFFGPGTRLTVL.

The rearrangement joins TRBV29-1 to TRBJ2-5; 9 bases align to TRBD1. Trimming at V came to 7 bases and at J to 3 bases, leaving 6 bases not matched to a gene. The CDR3 spans 13 residues. The germline CDR1 and CDR2 sequences are SQVTM and ANQGSEA. The CDR3 DNA reads TGCAGCGCGGGGACAGGGAGAGAAGAGACCCAGTACTTC. Residues: CSAGTGREETQYF.

This CDR3 reads CASNYPGLAGGETQYF. The CDR3 DNA reads as TGTGCCAGCAATTACCCGGGACTAGCGGGGGGGGAGACCCAGTACTTC. J is TRBJ2-5 and V is TRBV7-2; 16 bases fit TRBD2. The CDR3 has 16 residues. Germline V lookup: CDR1 SGHTA, CDR2 FQGNSA. The V and J ends lost 7 bases and 5 bases, in that order; junction bases with no gene match: 7.

This clonotype occurred many times. One end of the junction varies from germline; a read error may be responsible. The chain joins TRBV11-2 to TRBJ2-7; 14 bases align to TRBD2. This CDR3 is built from 17 residues. Germline-derived CDR1 and CDR2 are SGHAT and FQNNGV. The CDR3 nucleotides read TGTGCCAGCAGCTTAGAAGGGGGTTACGGGACTAGCGGGGGAGATTTCTTC. Translating it yields CASSLEGGYGTSGGDFF.

V is TRBV6-1 and J is TRBJ1-1, with D unresolved. Germline CDR1 MNHNS, CDR2 SASEGT. This CDR3 contains 8 residues. V was cut by 8 bases and J by 11 bases, with 6 bases left in between. The CDR3 region has the DNA TGTGCCAGCGAGAGTGCTTTCTTT. Amino acid sequence: CASESAFF.

There are a few counts of this clonotype. This chain connects TRBV29-1 to TRBJ2-1; the match to TRBD1 covers 10 bases. With V trimmed by 6 bases and J by 8 bases, 7 bases remained unmatched. Looked up from germline, CDR1 is SQVTM and CDR2 is ANQGSEA. The CDR3 is made up of 13 amino acids. CDR3 DNA: TGCAGCGTGACCGGGACAGGGGTGGATGAGCAGTTCTTC. It yields the protein CSVTGTGVDEQFF.

The chain combines TRBV11-1 with TRBJ2-7, with 11 bases lining up with TRBD2. CDR3 length: 19 residues. The trim removed 5 bases at V and 2 bases at J, leaving 17 bases unmatched. The germline gives CDR1 SGHAT, CDR2 FQDESV (reference sequence). The CDR3 region is CASSPQTLAGGTSTYEQYF. In nucleotides, the CDR3 is TGTGCCAGCAGCCCCCAAACTCTAGCGGGGGGAACATCTACCTACGAGCAGTACTTC.

The chain carries TRBV15 and TRBJ1-2; D is perhaps TRBD1 (6 bases). The CDR3 extends over 12 amino acids. V lost 8 bases to trimming and J lost 4 bases, with 11 bases between them. Germline V gives CDR1 LNHNV, CDR2 YYDKDF (reference sequence). The CDR3 here is CATWTVGYGYTF. The CDR3 nucleotides are TGTGCCACCTGGACAGTCGGCTATGGCTACACCTTC.

This clonotype has at least ten counts. The V and J genes are TRBV5-4 and TRBJ2-2, with 8 bases aligning to TRBD2. The V and J ends lost 3 bases and 1 base, in that order; junction bases with no gene match: 5. In germline, CDR1 is SGHNT, CDR2 YYREEE (reference sequence). CDR3 length: 16 amino acids. The CDR3 is CASSSRTSRNTGELFF. The DNA of the CDR3 is TGTGCCAGCAGCTCCAGGACTAGCAGGAACACCGGGGAGCTGTTTTTT.

This clonotype has at least ten counts. The chain uses TRBV29-1 and TRBJ2-7; maybe TRBD1 (5 bases). From germline, CDR1 is SQVTM and CDR2 ANQGSEA. The CDR3 length is 12 residues. V shed 5 bases and J shed 2 bases, with 10 bases lying between them. CDR3 in DNA: TGCAGCGTTTTGACAGCTCCCTACGAGCAGTACTTC. It translates to CSVLTAPYEQYF.

This clonotype was detected only a few times. This chain joins TRBV7-9 and TRBJ2-1; perhaps TRBD1 as D (6 bases). V was shortened by 5 bases and J by 5 bases, with 10 bases between the two germline ends. CDR1 SEHNR and CDR2 FQNEAQ come from the germline V gene (reference sequence). The CDR3 runs to 13 residues. The CDR3 coding sequence is TGTGCCAGCAGCCTACAGGGTAACAATGAGCAGTTCTTC. Encoded protein: CASSLQGNNEQFF.

In this sample, this clonotype turned up a few times. The chain links TRBV12-3 or TRBV12-4 to TRBJ2-2; D may be TRBD2 (6 bases). The CDR3 consists of 16 residues. Trimming stripped 5 bases from V and 6 bases from J, with 19 bases between. CDR3 protein: CASSVLGTGVAGELFF. The CDR3 DNA sequence: TGTGCCAGCAGTGTTTTGGGGACTGGGGTCGCCGGGGAGCTGTTTTTT.